Given below is one T cell receptor (beta chain) in context. Library preparation (for TCRbeta) was performed with unique molecular identifiers. TCRdb re-analysed the PCR reads in MiXCR, keeping a single row per CDR3 protein. The sample holds some 830,000 distinct CDR3 sequences, around 15% seen once. This entry belongs to a study of T-cell reconstitution after alpha-beta-depleted transplantation in children. The CDR3 totals 15 residues. Trimming removed 2 bases at V and 6 bases at J, with 17 bases between. Germline V lookup: CDR1 SGHAT, CDR2 FQNNGV. Sequencing was performed on PBMCs, mostly from graft donor cells, taken 360 days after TCRalphabeta/CD19-depleted stem cell transplant. The chain recombines TRBV11-2 with TRBJ2-7; D is perhaps TRBD2 (5 bases). This TCR came from a male patient aged 5 to 17 who had a stem cell transplant for acute lymphoblastic leukemia, so the T cells may come from the graft donor. The CDR3 loop reads CASSLLSSPPGEQYF. DNA of the CDR3: TGTGCCAGCAGCTTACTGTCTAGCCCCCCCGGCGAGCAGTACTTC.